These 17 T cell receptor beta chains came from one sample sequenced in a study of blood T cell repertoires in COVID-19 (TCRdb year 2020). The library relied on the immunoSEQ multiplex PCR assay. The clones in this table, taken by TCRdb from immuneACCESS, are in-frame only. Not every clone is retained; where verified, under half of the shortfall comes from an unresolved V gene, and the cause of the rest is unknown. This sample is represented by approximately 440,000 clones; less than 95% of them were singletons. The ten largest clones capture about 0.6% of the sample. Material: PBMCs or T cells enriched from blood (not recorded which). The receptors were sampled from a man younger than 30 who had recovered from COVID-19.

The V and J genes are TRBV11-1 and TRBJ1-2; 7 bases match TRBD1. The CDR3 spans 14 residues. Germline-derived CDR1 and CDR2 are SGHAT and FQDESV (reference sequence). J was trimmed by 3 bases and V by 6 bases; bases with no gene match: 7. The CDR3, as DNA: TGTGCCAGCAGTTTACAGGGGCTCGACTATGGCTACACCTTC. Its protein is CASSLQGLDYGYTF.

The chain links TRBV5-6 to TRBJ2-7; D perhaps matches TRBD2 (6 bases). V dropped 4 bases and J dropped 6 bases, with 14 bases sitting between them. This CDR3 is 13 amino acids long. CDR1 SGHDT and CDR2 YYEEEE come from the germline V gene. The CDR3 region has the DNA TGTGCCAGCAGCCTGGCGGGGATCGGCGAGCAGTACTTC. Translating gives CASSLAGIGEQYF.

The chain is built from TRBV3-1 (or the pseudogene TRBV3-2) and TRBJ1-2; 7 bases match TRBD1. The germline gives CDR1 LGHDT, CDR2 YNNKEL (reference sequence). The CDR3 is 14 residues long. V dropped 4 bases and J dropped 1; count of bases not matched to a gene: 3. This CDR3 reads CASSLGQVNYGYTF. The CDR3 coding sequence is TGTGCCAGCAGCCTCGGACAGGTTAACTATGGCTACACCTTC.

V gene TRBV10-3 combines with J gene TRBJ2-1; 12 bases align to TRBD2. V dropped 6 bases and J dropped 4; count of bases not matched to a gene: 4. Germline values: CDR1 ENHRY, CDR2 SYGVKD. The CDR3 is made up of 15 amino acids. CDR3 protein: CAISETSGGYNEQFF. The DNA for the CDR3 is TGTGCCATCAGCGAGACTAGCGGGGGATACAATGAGCAGTTCTTC.

The genes are TRBV11-2 and TRBJ1-1; D remains ambiguous. Germline loops: CDR1 SGHAT, CDR2 FQNNGV. The V end lost 11 bases, the J end lost 5 bases, and 15 bases lay between the germline ends. The CDR3 spans 12 residues. This CDR3 is CAQPRDGTEAFF. As DNA, the CDR3 is TGTGCCCAACCTCGGGATGGGACTGAAGCTTTCTTT.

Of note for this clone: Within the sample, other DNA sequences also encode this same CDR3. The V and J genes are TRBV9 and TRBJ2-2; no reliable D call. The CDR3 runs to 14 residues. Germline V gives CDR1 SGDLS, CDR2 YYNGEE. Deletions cut 2 bases from V and 1 base from J, with 6 bases between. The CDR3 DNA sequence: TGTGCCAGCAGCGTGGCCGTGAACACCGGGGAGCTGTTTTTT. Encoded protein: CASSVAVNTGELFF. Based on the CDR3 plus reference TRBV9 and TRBJ2-2, the full variable domain is DSGVTQTPKHLITATGQRVTLRCSPRSGDLSVYWYQQSLDQGLQFLIQYYNGEERAKGNILERFSAQQFPDLHSELNLSSLELGDSALYFCASSVAVNTGELFFGEGSRLTVL.

J is TRBJ2-1 and V is TRBV3-1 (or the pseudogene TRBV3-2), with 12 bases that match TRBD2. The germline gives CDR1 LGHDT, CDR2 YNNKEL (reference sequence). V lost 3 bases, J lost 7 bases, and 1 base stayed unmatched. The CDR3 totals 14 residues. Here the CDR3 reads CASSHLAGGNEQFF. CDR3 DNA sequence: TGTGCCAGCAGCCACCTAGCGGGAGGGAATGAGCAGTTCTTC.

This chain uses TRBV7-9 with TRBJ2-1; D is possibly TRBD1 (5 bases). Germline V gene sequence: CDR1 SEHNR, CDR2 FQNEAQ (reference sequence). This CDR3 spans 16 amino acids. Trimming left V 2 bases short and J 5 bases short, with 16 bases between. CDR3 nucleotide sequence: TGTGCCAGCAGCTTACGTACCACCTCAGGGAACAATGAGCAGTTCTTC. Its protein is CASSLRTTSGNNEQFF.

The genes are TRBV5-8 and TRBJ1-1, with D uncertain. Deletions cut 0 bases from V and 8 bases from J, with 14 bases between. CDR3 length equals 14 residues. The germline CDR1 and CDR2 sequences are SGHTS and YDEGEE. CDR3 nucleotide sequence: TGTGCCAGCAGCTTGGTAGAGGGCTTGGGGGAAGCTTTCTTT. This translates into CASSLVEGLGEAFF.

This clone is a singleton in its sample. A much larger clone differs from this one at a single base, so this may be a read error. The chain has TRBV5-4 and TRBJ1-1, with 7 bases matching TRBD1. Losses at the gene ends were 1 base for V and 3 bases for J; bases not matched to a gene: 0. Germline V gene lookup returns CDR1 SGHNT and CDR2 YYREEE (reference sequence). The CDR3 totals 13 residues. The CDR3: CASSLTGDTEAFF. The DNA for the CDR3 is TGTGCCAGCAGCTTGACAGGGGACACTGAAGCTTTCTTT.

The chain uses TRBV27 and TRBJ1-6, with a weak D call TRBD1 (6 bases). The CDR3 length is 15 residues. Trimming removed 2 bases at V and 7 bases at J, with 12 bases between. Germline V lookup: CDR1 MNHEY, CDR2 SMNVEV (reference sequence). CDR3 region: CASSLTGTLNSPLHF. Written as DNA, the CDR3 is TGTGCCAGCAGTTTAACTGGGACACTGAATTCACCCCTCCACTTT.

The chain links TRBV19 to TRBJ1-6; no definite D call. With 3 bases removed from V and 11 bases from J, the gap between germline ends came to 11 bases. Germline V gives CDR1 LNHDA, CDR2 SQIVND (reference sequence). This CDR3 is built from 13 residues. The CDR3 bases are TGTGCCAGTAGTATCCCGGGGTTGGCACCCCTCCACTTT. Residues: CASSIPGLAPLHF. Variable domain in full (rest from reference TRBV19 and TRBJ1-6): DGGITQSPKYLFRKEGQNVTLSCEQNLNHDAMYWYRQDPGQGLRLIYYSQIVNDFQKGDIAEGYSVSREKKESFPLTVTSAQKNPTAFYLCASSIPGLAPLHFGNGTRLTVT.

This rearrangement joins TRBV28 to TRBJ1-1; D perhaps matches TRBD1 (5 bases). V lost 5 bases and J 6 bases, leaving 10 bases between the germline ends. The CDR3 sequence is 12 residues long. Germline V CDR1 and CDR2: MDHEN, SYDVKM. CDR3 bases: TGTGCCAGCAGTGGGGCCCCGGCTGAAGCTTTCTTT. Its translation: CASSGAPAEAFF.

This rearrangement joins TRBV5-1 to TRBJ1-5; tentative D call: TRBD1 (5 bases). The CDR3 length is 13 residues. Germline-derived CDR1 and CDR2 are SGHRS and YFSETQ. The V and J ends lost 2 bases and 4 bases respectively, with 7 bases between them. CDR3: CASSFSGNQPQHF. The CDR3 coding sequence is TGCGCCAGCAGCTTTTCAGGGAATCAGCCCCAGCATTTT.

The chain couples TRBV27 to TRBJ2-1; 8 bases are shared with TRBD1. Germline V CDR1 and CDR2: MNHEY, SMNVEV (reference sequence). Trimming took 5 bases from V and 9 from J; bases not matched to a gene: 6. The CDR3 extends over 13 amino acids. The CDR3 reads CASSLQGAGEQFF. The CDR3 nucleotides read TGTGCCAGCAGTCTCCAGGGGGCGGGTGAGCAGTTCTTC.

The chain joins TRBV12-5 to TRBJ1-1; D is perhaps TRBD1 (6 bases). CDR1 and CDR2 (germline): LGHNT, FRNRAP. The CDR3 has 13 residues. V was shortened by 1 base and J by 5 bases, with 8 bases between the two germline ends. CDR3 amino acids: CASGLGGPTEAFF. For the CDR3, the DNA is TGTGCTAGTGGTTTGGGGGGGCCTACTGAAGCTTTCTTT.

The rearrangement uses TRBV27 and TRBJ1-2, with 12 bases aligning to TRBD1. CDR3 length equals 14 residues. Germline assignment: CDR1 MNHEY and CDR2 SMNVEV (reference sequence). V lost 5 bases and J lost 8; bases outside the gene matches: 6. CDR3 amino acids: CASSPGQGALGYTF. The CDR3 DNA is TGTGCCAGCAGTCCGGGACAGGGGGCGTTGGGCTACACCTTC.